This T cell receptor (beta chain) was found in a study of early T cells in non-severe SARS-CoV-2 infection. Overall study: Bulk RNA from unsorted whole blood was sequenced; chains were unpaired. Overall study findings and caveats: A preference for anti-spike CD8 responses marked VDJdb matching, which missed private and CD4 specificities.

Unique molecular identifiers were attached to individual cDNA molecules. TCRdb processed the 5' RACE reads anew with MiXCR; each CDR3 protein has one entry. The table includes over 25,000 distinct CDR3 sequences, about 4.5% detected once. This clonotype appeared a few times. The antigen remains undetermined. V was pared by 6 bases and J by 7 bases, with 16 bases of the junction left unmatched. There are 17 residues in the CDR3. This chain links TRBV12-3 or TRBV12-4 with TRBJ2-3; 10 nucleotides agree with TRBD2. The receptor was derived from an adult who was a healthcare worker with PCR-confirmed SARS-CoV-2 infection or an uninfected control (not recorded which). Input material: whole blood. The CDR3 loop is CASRLPETSGISYTQYF. The CDR3, as DNA: TGTGCCAGCAGACTCCCTGAAACTAGCGGGATTTCGTATACGCAGTATTTT.